A selection of T cell receptor beta chains follows, all from one sample in a study of CD8 T cells in ankylosing spondylitis. Each CDR3 protein gets one entry after TCRdb re-called the 5' RACE reads with MiXCR. The sample lists roughly 150,000 distinct CDR3 sequences; about 7% were seen once. Specimen: blood, either unsorted or a sorted T cell fraction (not recorded which). Receptors originate from a female donor with ankylosing spondylitis or in good health (not recorded which). Each CDR3 is given with its conserved first and last residue. A D gene is named only where the DNA matches it firmly. Where a row states a size, it is once, few, many or the class of an expanded clone; other rows omit it.

clone size | J gene | D gene | V gene | CDR3 protein | CDR3 DNA
many | TRBJ1-1 | NA | TRBV5-1 | CASSPGGAGRQTEAFF | TGCGCCAGCAGCCCGGGGGGGGCAGGGAGACAAACTGAAGCTTTCTTT
many | TRBJ1-1 | NA | TRBV7-2 | CASSLEIGEAFF | TGTGCCAGCAGCTTAGAGATAGGGGAAGCTTTCTTT
many | TRBJ1-1 | NA | TRBV2 | CASSEEGPGSTEAFF | TGTGCCAGCAGTGAAGAGGGCCCGGGGAGCACTGAAGCTTTCTTT
many | TRBJ1-1 | NA | TRBV3-1 | CASSQGPAKGTEAFF | TGTGCCAGCAGCCAAGGCCCAGCCAAGGGGACTGAAGCTTTCTTT
many | TRBJ2-1 | NA | TRBV7-2 | CASSLAGWQTNEQFF | TGTGCCAGCAGCTTAGCGGGATGGCAGACCAATGAGCAGTTCTTC
many | TRBJ2-4 | NA | TRBV12-3/TRBV12-4 | CASSSLTRLQYF | TGTGCCAGCAGTTCCCTGACACGTCTTCAGTACTTC
many | TRBJ1-2 | NA | TRBV20-1 | CSAPTGFTSDYGYTF | TGCAGTGCACCAACTGGGTTTACTTCCGACTATGGCTACACCTTC
NA | TRBJ1-1 | NA | TRBV18 | CASSPDIDRNTEAFF | TGTGCCAGCTCACCTGACATCGACAGGAACACTGAAGCTTTCTTT
many | TRBJ2-7 | NA | TRBV9 | CASSVGGTPYEQYF | TGTGCCAGCAGCGTAGGAGGGACTCCCTACGAGCAGTACTTC
many | TRBJ1-5 | NA | TRBV28 | CASSFPDRINQPQHF | TGTGCCAGCAGTTTCCCCGACAGGATCAATCAGCCCCAGCATTTT
many | TRBJ1-5 | NA | TRBV6-1 | CASSEVDRGSVHQPQHF | TGTGCCAGCAGTGAAGTGGACCGGGGGTCGGTTCATCAGCCCCAGCATTTT
many | TRBJ2-7 | NA | TRBV6-1 | CASSEETAYEQYF | TGTGCCAGCAGTGAAGAAACAGCCTACGAGCAGTACTTC
many | TRBJ1-4 | TRBD1 | TRBV5-1 | CASSLLTGAQEKLFF | TGCGCCAGCAGCTTGCTAACAGGGGCCCAGGAAAAACTGTTTTTT
many | TRBJ2-3 | NA | TRBV7-3 | CASSSFGRAEDDTQYF | TGTGCCAGCAGCTCCTTCGGGCGGGCAGAGGATGATACGCAGTATTTT
many | TRBJ2-5 | NA | TRBV5-1 | CASSLWDAVQETQYF | TGCGCCAGCAGCTTGTGGGACGCCGTGCAAGAGACCCAGTACTTC
many | TRBJ1-2 | NA | TRBV20-1 | CSAREGPYGYTF | TGCAGTGCTAGAGAAGGTCCCTATGGCTACACCTTC
many | TRBJ2-1 | NA | TRBV20-1 | CSASFLRGWSYNEQFF | TGCAGTGCTAGCTTCCTCAGGGGTTGGTCCTACAATGAGCAGTTCTTC
few | TRBJ1-1 | NA | TRBV5-1 | CASSPLEGPRNTEAFF | TGCGCCAGCAGCCCTCTGGAGGGGCCTAGGAACACTGAAGCTTTCTTT
few | TRBJ2-7 | NA | TRBV5-1 | CASSPQGLGSYEQYF | TGCGCCAGCAGCCCCCAGGGCCTGGGAAGCTACGAGCAGTACTTC
many | TRBJ1-1 | NA | TRBV4-2 | CASSQDGVNTEAFF | TGTGCCAGCAGCCAAGATGGGGTAAACACTGAAGCTTTCTTT
many | TRBJ2-1 | NA | TRBV7-7 | CASSLGLAIGEQFF | TGTGCTAGCAGCTTAGGCTTAGCAATCGGGGAGCAGTTCTTC
NA | TRBJ2-2 | NA | TRBV5-5 | CASTRTSGTGELFF | TGTGCCAGCACCCGGACAAGCGGGACCGGGGAGCTGTTTTTT
few | TRBJ2-7 | TRBD2 | TRBV7-9 | CASSSLGLELYEQYF | TGTGCCAGCAGCTCCCTAGGACTAGAACTATACGAGCAGTACTTC
many | TRBJ2-7 | NA | TRBV29-1 | CSVEDQGAYEQYF | TGCAGCGTTGAAGATCAGGGCGCCTACGAGCAGTACTTC
many | TRBJ1-5 | TRBD1 | TRBV28 | CASSFRTGGRNQPQHF | TGTGCCAGCAGTTTTCGGACAGGGGGTCGCAATCAGCCCCAGCATTTT
many | TRBJ2-4 | TRBD2 | TRBV4-1 | CASSTFTGTSGGVGIQYF | TGCGCCAGCAGCACTTTTACCGGGACTAGCGGGGGGGTCGGCATTCAGTACTTC
few | TRBJ2-7 | TRBD2 | TRBV3-1 | CASSRISGGDPKEQYF | TGTGCCAGCAGCCGTATTAGCGGGGGCGACCCTAAGGAGCAGTACTTC
many | TRBJ2-1 | NA | TRBV4-1 | CASSQDRVPKSSYNEQFF | TGCGCCAGCAGCCAAGACAGGGTCCCAAAGAGCTCCTACAATGAGCAGTTCTTC
many | TRBJ1-2 | NA | TRBV14 | CATQDPNYGYTF | TGTGCCACCCAAGATCCGAACTATGGCTACACCTTC
many | TRBJ2-7 | NA | TRBV28 | CASSLRGLQQYF | TGTGCCAGCAGTTTAAGGGGCCTTCAGCAGTACTTC
many | TRBJ1-1 | TRBD1 | TRBV25-1 | CASSSLGQGSAFF | TGTGCCAGCAGCTCTCTCGGACAGGGTAGTGCTTTCTTT
few | TRBJ1-5 | NA | TRBV5-5 | CASSSQALSNQPQHF | TGTGCCAGCAGTTCACAGGCTCTAAGCAATCAGCCCCAGCATTTT
few | TRBJ2-1 | NA | TRBV7-9 | CASSFPGLQHQFF | TGTGCCAGCAGCTTCCCGGGGTTACAGCATCAGTTCTTC
many | TRBJ2-5 | TRBD2 | TRBV12-3/TRBV12-4 | CASKRTSGGASETQYF | TGTGCCAGCAAAAGGACTAGCGGGGGGGCCTCAGAGACCCAGTACTTC
NA | TRBJ1-3 | NA | TRBV5-1 | CASSLSVLSGNTIYF | TGCGCCAGCAGCTTGAGTGTACTCTCTGGAAACACCATATATTTT
many | TRBJ1-1 | NA | TRBV7-3 | CASSPRTALTEAFF | TGTGCCAGCAGCCCCAGGACGGCATTAACTGAAGCTTTCTTT
many | TRBJ1-2 | NA | TRBV2 | CASRGGPYGYTF | TGTGCCAGCAGGGGGGGACCCTATGGCTACACCTTC
NA | TRBJ2-2 | NA | TRBV12-3/TRBV12-4 | CACSLSALWGRNTGELFF | TGTGCCTGCAGTTTATCTGCGTTGTGGGGGCGGAACACCGGGGAGCTGTTTTTT
NA | TRBJ2-1 | TRBD1 | TRBV5-1 | CASSNLRDRGSYNEQFF | TGCGCCAGCAGCAACCTCCGGGACAGGGGCTCCTACAATGAGCAGTTCTTC
NA | TRBJ2-7 | NA | TRBV20-1 | CSARDGRFSGTLAYEQYF | TGCAGTGCTAGAGATGGGAGGTTCTCTGGGACTTTAGCCTACGAGCAGTACTTC
few | TRBJ1-2 | NA | TRBV6-5 | CASSPPGRGQGGYTF | TGTGCCAGCAGCCCTCCTGGGAGGGGCCAAGGTGGCTACACCTTC
many | TRBJ1-5 | NA | TRBV9 | CASVKGRDNQPQHF | TGTGCCAGCGTAAAAGGCAGGGACAATCAGCCCCAGCATTTT
many | TRBJ2-5 | NA | TRBV20-1 | CSARWGFQETQYF | TGCAGTGCTCGATGGGGGTTCCAAGAGACCCAGTACTTC
many | TRBJ2-5 | NA | TRBV7-8 | CASSLVGAGETQYF | TGTGCCAGCAGCTTAGTGGGGGCTGGGGAGACCCAGTACTTC
few | TRBJ2-7 | TRBD2 | TRBV7-6 | CASSFRGGVLYEQYF | TGTGCCAGCAGCTTCCGCGGGGGGGTCCTCTACGAGCAGTACTTC